The 14 T cell receptor beta chains given below trace back to one sample, sequenced in a study of spatial heterogeneity in lung cancer. Study-wide points: Counts of expanded intratumoral alpha and beta TCRs tracked tumor mutation counts.

The time point was: sample taken at primary tumor resection. TCRdb reanalysed the 5' RACE reads using MiXCR and keeps one entry per CDR3 protein. Counted here are 10,000 or so distinct CDR3 sequences, approximately 8% occurring once; the ten biggest clones make up about a fifth. The antigens these receptors bind are not known. The sample was lung tumor tissue, taken at surgery. All receptors derive from a male donor with early-stage non-small cell lung cancer.

This clonotype came up many times. The gene calls are TRBV19 and TRBJ2-2; D remains ambiguous. The CDR3 has 12 amino acids. Germline V CDR1 and CDR2: LNHDA, SQIVND (reference sequence). The V and J ends lost 3 bases and 3 bases respectively, with 2 bases between them. The CDR3 reads CASSIHTGELFF. CDR3 bases: TGTGCCAGTAGTATTCACACCGGGGAGCTGTTTTTT.

Many counts were recorded for this clonotype. The chain is built from TRBV20-1 and TRBJ2-7; 8 bases map to TRBD2. The CDR3 contains 13 residues. The ends lost 3 bases at V and 3 bases at J; junction bases unmatched: 4. Germline V CDR1 and CDR2: DFQATT, SNEGSKA (reference sequence). CDR3 sequence: CSARTSGGYEQYF. CDR3 DNA: TGCAGTGCTAGGACCAGCGGGGGCTACGAGCAGTACTTC.

This clonotype was counted between two and nine times. This chain joins TRBV19 and TRBJ2-7; TRBD1 aligns across 9 bases. J was trimmed by 6 bases and V by 9 bases; bases with no gene match: 9. The CDR3 is 13 amino acids. CDR1 is LNHDA, CDR2 SQIVND, per germline (reference sequence). CDR3 loop: CASAGTGNLEQYF. CDR3 bases: TGTGCCAGCGCCGGGACAGGGAATCTCGAGCAGTACTTC.

At least ten counts were recorded for this clonotype. The V gene is TRBV11-2, the J gene TRBJ2-2; a weak D match, TRBD1 (6 bases). The CDR3 runs 14 residues. CDR1 is SGHAT and CDR2 is FQNNGV in the germline V gene. Trimming took off 4 bases at V and 6 bases at J, with 12 bases between the two ends. The CDR3 loop is CASSSQGRSGELFF. CDR3 DNA sequence: TGTGCCAGCAGCTCCCAGGGGCGGTCCGGGGAGCTGTTTTTT.

There are many counts of this clonotype. The chain has TRBV10-3 and TRBJ2-3, with D possibly called TRBD1 or TRBD2 (7 bases each). The length of the CDR3 is 13 residues. V was shortened by 5 bases and J by 6 bases, with 12 bases between the two germline ends. Per germline, CDR1 ENHRY and CDR2 SYGVKD. CDR3 nucleotide sequence: TGTGCCATCAGTCGGCAGGGGGGGGATACGCAGTATTTT. Encoded protein: CAISRQGGDTQYF.

This clonotype was counted at least ten times. This chain connects TRBV29-1 to TRBJ2-7, with 9 bases identical to TRBD1. V was clipped by 6 bases and J by 6 bases; unmatched bases: 6. The CDR3 is made up of 12 amino acids. From germline, CDR1 is SQVTM and CDR2 ANQGSEA. In nucleotides, the CDR3 is TGCAGCGTCGGGGACAGGGAGTTCGAGCAGTACTTC. Encoded protein: CSVGDREFEQYF.

This clonotype has at least ten counts. The chain links TRBV6-1 to TRBJ2-5; TRBD1 agrees at 7 bases. The CDR3 consists of 13 residues. Trimming took 6 bases from V and 2 from J; bases not matched to a gene: 3. CDR1 is MNHNS, CDR2 SASEGT, per germline. CDR3 in DNA: TGTGCCAGCAGGGGACAGTTACAAGAGACCCAGTACTTC. This gives the protein CASRGQLQETQYF.

In its sample, this clonotype was seen many times. The chain joins TRBV7-2 to TRBJ2-5; D assignment may be TRBD1 or TRBD2 (5 bases each). The length of the CDR3 is 13 residues. The V gene lost 4 bases and the J gene lost 1 base, with 7 bases spanning the gap. From germline, CDR1 is SGHTA and CDR2 FQGNSA. CDR3 nucleotide sequence: TGTGCCAGCAGCTCCGGGGCCCAAGAGACCCAGTACTTC. It translates to CASSSGAQETQYF.

Ten or more counts support this clonotype. The chain joins TRBV20-1 to TRBJ2-7, with D perhaps TRBD1 (5 bases). CDR3 length: 13 residues. V lost 5 bases and J 1 base, leaving 12 bases between the germline ends. The V gene's germline CDR1 is DFQATT and CDR2 SNEGSKA (reference sequence). Written as DNA, the CDR3 is TGCAGTGCTTCAAGACAGAAATCCTACGAGCAGTACTTC. Its protein product is CSASRQKSYEQYF.

In its sample, this clonotype was seen many times. The rearrangement joins TRBV20-1 to TRBJ2-7; 11 bases map to TRBD2. Trimming at V came to 1 base and at J to 6 bases, leaving 8 bases not matched to a gene. Germline loops: CDR1 DFQATT, CDR2 SNEGSKA (reference sequence). The CDR3 length is 15 residues. The CDR3 bases are TGCAGTGCTAGAGGTAGTAGCGGGAGGGCCTCCGAGCAGTACTTC. It translates to CSARGSSGRASEQYF.

This chain connects TRBV9 to TRBJ2-1; D remains unclear. Germline CDR1 reads SGDLS; CDR2 reads YYNGEE. Trimming stripped 0 bases from V and 4 bases from J, with 8 bases between. The CDR3 runs 14 residues. In DNA form, the CDR3 reads TGTGCCAGCAGCGTAGTCGGCGGATACAATGAGCAGTTCTTC. Residues: CASSVVGGYNEQFF.

This clonotype rates as large. The chain links TRBV29-1 to TRBJ2-1, with D possibly TRBD1 on 5 matching bases. The germline V gene encodes CDR1 SQVTM and CDR2 ANQGSEA. V lost 6 bases and J lost 2, with 11 bases in between. The CDR3 has 13 amino acids. The DNA for the CDR3 is TGCAGCGTGACAGAGAGAGCCTACAATGAGCAGTTCTTC. It is translated as CSVTERAYNEQFF.

This chain links TRBV7-3 with TRBJ2-5; D is uncertain. The CDR3 consists of 13 residues. CDR1 and CDR2 (germline): SGHTA, FQGTGA. V shed 2 bases and J shed 4 bases, with 8 bases lying between them. Written as DNA, the CDR3 is TGTGCCAGCAGCTTATACCCTCTAGAGACCCAGTACTTC. Translated: CASSLYPLETQYF.

This clonotype was observed a handful of times. The chain uses TRBV30 and TRBJ2-1, with D perhaps TRBD1 or TRBD2 (6 bases each). This CDR3 has 19 residues. V was pared by 0 bases and J by 0 bases, with 21 bases between. CDR1 and CDR2 (germline): GTSNPN, SVGIG (reference sequence). The CDR3 coding sequence is TGTGCCTGGAGTGTAGGAAGGGGGGCGAGCGGAAACTCCTACAATGAGCAGTTCTTC. This encodes CAWSVGRGASGNSYNEQFF.